This note documents a single T cell receptor beta chain sequence. This sample was included in a study of blood T cell repertoires in COVID-19. Study background: From T cells, B-cell-depleted T cells, or PBMCs came the material, which was cDNA or gDNA.

Methods used by the authors: Estimates of nucleated cell counts were drawn from the amplification of reference gene primers. Generated by immunoSEQ multiplex PCR, the TCRdb table keeps only in-frame clones and is missing some. The DNA gave D and trimming, while V, J and clone size come from that table. This table holds roughly 300,000 clones, about 85% found once. The CDR3 spans 15 residues. Trimming stripped 2 bases from V and 2 bases from J, with 10 bases between. CDR1 is KGHSH, CDR2 LQKENI, per germline. Sequencing input: peripheral blood. The TCR sequence derives from a human donor in a cohort sampled during active COVID-19. This chain connects TRBV18 to TRBJ1-3; D is unclear. In DNA form, the CDR3 reads TGTGCCAGCTCACCAATCGCGGGTACTGGAAACACCATATATTTT. Protein sequence: CASSPIAGTGNTIYF.